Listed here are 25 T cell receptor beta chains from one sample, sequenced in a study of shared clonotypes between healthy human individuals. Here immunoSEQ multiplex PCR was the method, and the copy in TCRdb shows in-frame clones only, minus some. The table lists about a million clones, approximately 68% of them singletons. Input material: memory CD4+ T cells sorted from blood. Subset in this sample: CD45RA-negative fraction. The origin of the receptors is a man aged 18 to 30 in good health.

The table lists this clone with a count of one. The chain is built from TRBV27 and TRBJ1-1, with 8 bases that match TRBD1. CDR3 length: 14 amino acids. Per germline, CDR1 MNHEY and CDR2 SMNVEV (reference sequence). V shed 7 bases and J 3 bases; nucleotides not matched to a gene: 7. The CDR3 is CASTRDRIDTEAFF. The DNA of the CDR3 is TGTGCCAGCACCCGGGACAGGATAGACACTGAAGCTTTCTTT.

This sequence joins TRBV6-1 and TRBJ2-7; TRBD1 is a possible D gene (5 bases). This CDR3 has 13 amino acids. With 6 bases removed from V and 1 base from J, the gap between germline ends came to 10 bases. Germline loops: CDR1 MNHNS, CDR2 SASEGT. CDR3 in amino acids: CASRKDSSYEQYF. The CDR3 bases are TGTGCCAGCAGGAAAGACAGTTCCTACGAGCAGTACTTC.

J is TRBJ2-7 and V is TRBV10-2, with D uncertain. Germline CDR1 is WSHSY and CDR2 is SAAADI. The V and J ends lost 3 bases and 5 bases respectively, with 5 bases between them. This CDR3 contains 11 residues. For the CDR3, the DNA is TGCGCCAGCAGTGACAGCAACGAGCAGTACTTC. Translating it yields CASSDSNEQYF.

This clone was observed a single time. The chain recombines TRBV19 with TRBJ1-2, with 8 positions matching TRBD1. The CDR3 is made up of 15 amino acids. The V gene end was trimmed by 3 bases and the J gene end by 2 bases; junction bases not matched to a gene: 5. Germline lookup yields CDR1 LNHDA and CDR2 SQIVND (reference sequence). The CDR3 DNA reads TGTGCCAGTAGTATGGGACAGGACAGGAACTATGGCTACACCTTC. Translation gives CASSMGQDRNYGYTF.

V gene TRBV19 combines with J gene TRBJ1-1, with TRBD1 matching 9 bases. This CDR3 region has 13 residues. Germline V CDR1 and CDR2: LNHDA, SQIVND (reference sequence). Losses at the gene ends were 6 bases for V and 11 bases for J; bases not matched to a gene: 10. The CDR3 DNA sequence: TGTGCCAGTAGGGACAGGGGAGCCGGTTGGGCTTTCTTT. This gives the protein CASRDRGAGWAFF.

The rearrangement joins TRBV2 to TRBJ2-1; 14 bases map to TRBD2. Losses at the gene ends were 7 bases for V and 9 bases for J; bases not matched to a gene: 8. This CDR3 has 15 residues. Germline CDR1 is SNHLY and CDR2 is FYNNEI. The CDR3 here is CASTLGTSGSGEQFF. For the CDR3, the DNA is TGTGCCAGCACCTTGGGGACTAGCGGGAGTGGTGAGCAGTTCTTC.

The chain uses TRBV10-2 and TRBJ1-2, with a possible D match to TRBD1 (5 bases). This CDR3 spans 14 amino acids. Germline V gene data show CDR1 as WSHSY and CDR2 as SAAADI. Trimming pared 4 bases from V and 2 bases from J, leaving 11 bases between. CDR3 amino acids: CASSADGGNYGYTF. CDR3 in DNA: TGCGCCAGCAGTGCTGACGGGGGAAACTATGGCTACACCTTC.

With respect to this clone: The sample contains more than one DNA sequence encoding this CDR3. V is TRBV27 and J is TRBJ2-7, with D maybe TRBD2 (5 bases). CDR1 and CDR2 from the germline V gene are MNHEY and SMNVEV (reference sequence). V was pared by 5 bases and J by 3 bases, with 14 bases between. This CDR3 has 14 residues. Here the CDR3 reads CASSPRRGGYEQYF. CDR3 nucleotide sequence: TGTGCCAGCAGTCCCCGTCGGGGTGGCTACGAGCAGTACTTC.

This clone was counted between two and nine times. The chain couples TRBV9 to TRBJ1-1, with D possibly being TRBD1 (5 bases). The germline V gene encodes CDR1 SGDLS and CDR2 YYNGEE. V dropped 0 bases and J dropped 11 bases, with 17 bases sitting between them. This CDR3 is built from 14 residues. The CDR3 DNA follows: TGTGCCAGCAGCGTAGAATGGCAGGGAGGAGAGGCTTTCTTT. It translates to CASSVEWQGGEAFF. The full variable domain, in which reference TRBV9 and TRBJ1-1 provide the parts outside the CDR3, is DSGVTQTPKHLITATGQRVTLRCSPRSGDLSVYWYQQSLDQGLQFLIQYYNGEERAKGNILERFSAQQFPDLHSELNLSSLELGDSALYFCASSVEWQGGEAFFGQGTRLTVV.

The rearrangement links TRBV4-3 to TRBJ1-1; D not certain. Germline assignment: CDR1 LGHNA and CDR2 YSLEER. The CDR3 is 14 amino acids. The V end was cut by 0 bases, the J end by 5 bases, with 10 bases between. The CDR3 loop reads CASSQDPLGTEAFF. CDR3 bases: TGCGCCAGCAGCCAAGACCCCTTGGGGACTGAAGCTTTCTTT.

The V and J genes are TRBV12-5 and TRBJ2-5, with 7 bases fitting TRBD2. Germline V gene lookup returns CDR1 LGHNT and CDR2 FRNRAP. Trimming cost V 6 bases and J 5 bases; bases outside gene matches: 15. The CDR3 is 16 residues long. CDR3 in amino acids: CASGSGIEGRGETQYF. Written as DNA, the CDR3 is TGTGCTAGTGGAAGCGGGATTGAGGGGCGGGGGGAGACCCAGTACTTC.

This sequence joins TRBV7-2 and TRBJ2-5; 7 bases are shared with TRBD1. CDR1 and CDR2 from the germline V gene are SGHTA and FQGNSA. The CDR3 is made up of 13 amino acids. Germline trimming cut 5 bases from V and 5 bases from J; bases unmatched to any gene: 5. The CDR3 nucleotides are TGTGCCAGCAGCACCAGACAGGGTGAGACCCAGTACTTC. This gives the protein CASSTRQGETQYF.

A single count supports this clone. Here the CDR3 DNA reads TGTGCCAGCACCTCCTCTACCGGCGGGGGACTTTACGAGCAGTACTTC. The encoded protein is CASTSSTGGGLYEQYF. The rearrangement links TRBV19 to TRBJ2-7, with TRBD2 matching 7 bases. The CDR3 contains 16 residues. Trimming took 9 bases from V and 4 from J; bases not matched to a gene: 18. Germline loops: CDR1 LNHDA, CDR2 SQIVND (reference sequence).

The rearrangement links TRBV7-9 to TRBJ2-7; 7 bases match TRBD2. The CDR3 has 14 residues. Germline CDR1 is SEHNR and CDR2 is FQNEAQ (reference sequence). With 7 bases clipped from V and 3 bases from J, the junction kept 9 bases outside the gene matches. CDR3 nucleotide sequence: TGTGCCAGCATCCCGGGGGGTCAGAACTACGAGCAGTACTTC. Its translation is CASIPGGQNYEQYF.

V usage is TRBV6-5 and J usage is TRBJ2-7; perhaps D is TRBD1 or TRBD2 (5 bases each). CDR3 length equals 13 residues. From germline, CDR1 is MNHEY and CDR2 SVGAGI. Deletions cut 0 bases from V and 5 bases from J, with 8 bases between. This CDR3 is CASSYSRGDEQYF. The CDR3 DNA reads TGTGCCAGCAGTTACTCGAGGGGAGACGAGCAGTACTTC.

CDR3 amino acids: CASSIAPQVRGQPQHF. CDR3 DNA: TGTGCCAGTAGTATTGCTCCACAGGTGCGGGGACAGCCCCAGCATTTT. The chain employs TRBV19 and TRBJ1-5, with D perhaps TRBD1 (5 bases). The V gene lost 3 bases and the J gene lost 7 bases, with 19 bases spanning the gap. CDR3 length: 16 residues. Germline V gene sequence: CDR1 LNHDA, CDR2 SQIVND (reference sequence).

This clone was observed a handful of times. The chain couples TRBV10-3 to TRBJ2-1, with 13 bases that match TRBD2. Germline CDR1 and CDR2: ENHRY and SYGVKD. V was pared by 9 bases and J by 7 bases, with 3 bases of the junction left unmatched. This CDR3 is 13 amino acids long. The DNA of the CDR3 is TGTGCCATTGGGGGACTAGCGGGAAATGAGCAGTTCTTC. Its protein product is CAIGGLAGNEQFF.

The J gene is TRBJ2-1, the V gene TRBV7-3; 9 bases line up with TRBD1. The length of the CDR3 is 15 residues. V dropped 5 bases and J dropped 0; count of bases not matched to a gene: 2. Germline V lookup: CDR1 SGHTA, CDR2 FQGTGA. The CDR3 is CASSRDRASYNEQFF. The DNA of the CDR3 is TGTGCCAGCAGCAGGGACAGGGCCTCCTACAATGAGCAGTTCTTC.

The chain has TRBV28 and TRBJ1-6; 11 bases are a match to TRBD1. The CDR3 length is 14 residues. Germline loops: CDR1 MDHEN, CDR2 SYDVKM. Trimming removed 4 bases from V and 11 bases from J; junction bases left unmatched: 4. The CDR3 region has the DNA TGTGCCAGCAGTTGGCAGGACAGGGGGCCACCCCTCCACTTT. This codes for CASSWQDRGPPLHF.

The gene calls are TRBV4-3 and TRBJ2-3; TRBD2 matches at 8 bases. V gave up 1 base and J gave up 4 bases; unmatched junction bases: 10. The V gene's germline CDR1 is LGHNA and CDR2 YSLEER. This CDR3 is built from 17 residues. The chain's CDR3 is CASSQVPSSGSADTQYF. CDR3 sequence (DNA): TGCGCCAGCAGCCAAGTCCCATCGAGCGGGAGCGCAGATACGCAGTATTTT.

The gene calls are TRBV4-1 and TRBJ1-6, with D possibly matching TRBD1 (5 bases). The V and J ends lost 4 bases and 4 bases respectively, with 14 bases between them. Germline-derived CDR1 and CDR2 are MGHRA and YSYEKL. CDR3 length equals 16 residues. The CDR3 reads CASSPKPQEYNSPLHF. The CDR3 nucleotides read TGCGCCAGCAGCCCGAAGCCACAGGAGTATAATTCACCCCTCCACTTT.

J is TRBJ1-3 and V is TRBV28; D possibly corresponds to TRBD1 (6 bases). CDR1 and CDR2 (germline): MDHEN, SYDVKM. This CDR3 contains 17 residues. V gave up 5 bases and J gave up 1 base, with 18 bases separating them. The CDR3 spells CASSPHSQGGSGNTIYF. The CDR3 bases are TGTGCCAGCAGTCCCCACTCACAGGGAGGGTCTGGAAACACCATATATTTT.

The CDR3: CASSHRENTGELFF. Here the CDR3 DNA reads TGTGCCAGCAGTCACAGGGAGAACACCGGGGAGCTGTTTTTT. V usage is TRBV6-5 and J usage is TRBJ2-2; TRBD1 might be the D (6 bases). The CDR3 loop spans 14 amino acids. The V end was cut by 5 bases, the J end by 1 base, with 8 bases between. Germline assignment: CDR1 MNHEY and CDR2 SVGAGI.

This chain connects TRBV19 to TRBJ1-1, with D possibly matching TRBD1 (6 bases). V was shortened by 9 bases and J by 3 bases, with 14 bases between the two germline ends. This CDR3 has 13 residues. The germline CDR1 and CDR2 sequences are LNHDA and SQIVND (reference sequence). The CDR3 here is CASYQYRDTEAFF. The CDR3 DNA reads TGTGCCAGCTATCAGTACAGGGACACTGAAGCTTTCTTT.

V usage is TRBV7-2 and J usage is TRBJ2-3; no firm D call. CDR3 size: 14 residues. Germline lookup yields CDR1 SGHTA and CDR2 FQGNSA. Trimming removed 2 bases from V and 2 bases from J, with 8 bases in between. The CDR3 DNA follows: TGTGCCAGCAGCTTAAACTCATACACAGATACGCAGTATTTT. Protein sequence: CASSLNSYTDTQYF.